The 9 T cell receptor beta chains presented below share a single source sample, sequenced in a study of cytomegalovirus exposure and HLA in healthy donors. The PCR contained 60 Vbeta and 13 Jbeta primers. Repertoires were generated with immunoSEQ multiplex PCR, while TCRdb's copy carries only in-frame clones and drops some. The sample records 120,000 or so clones, 65% to 80% being singletons. Sequencing input: PBMCs. The receptors here all came from a man in his 60s in good health and CMV-seropositive.

To note about this clone: Relative to the germline gene, one junction end is altered; a read error may explain this. This sequence joins TRBV7-9 and TRBJ2-5, with D perhaps TRBD1 (5 bases). Germline CDR1 reads SEHNR; CDR2 reads FQNEAQ (reference sequence). The CDR3 consists of 13 residues. CDR3 bases: TGTTCCAGCAGCTCGACAGAAAAAGAGACCCAGTACTTC. This gives the protein CSSSSTEKETQYF. Combining the CDR3 with reference TRBV7-9 and TRBJ2-5 gives the whole variable domain DTGVSQNPRHKITKRGQNVTFRCDPISEHNRLYWYRQTLGQGPEFLTYFQNEAQLEKSRLLSDRFSAERPKGSFSTLEIQRTEQGDSAMYLCSSSSTEKETQYFGPGTRLLVL.

The chain carries TRBV9 and TRBJ2-3, with TRBD2 identical over 12 bases. The CDR3 runs 16 residues. The germline V gene has CDR1 SGDLS and CDR2 YYNGEE. V shed 5 bases and J 3 bases; nucleotides not matched to a gene: 7. The CDR3 DNA reads TGTGCCAGCAGGGGGGGTGGGACTAGCGGGACAGATACGCAGTATTTT. It yields the protein CASRGGGTSGTDTQYF.

This clone has just one count. The chain recombines TRBV10-2 with TRBJ1-3; D is perhaps TRBD1 (5 bases). This CDR3 has 14 residues. V lost 3 bases and J lost 4, with 10 bases in between. Germline CDR1 is WSHSY and CDR2 is SAAADI. CDR3 coding DNA: TGCGCCAGCAGTGACCCAGGGTGGGGAAACACCATATATTTT. Its protein is CASSDPGWGNTIYF.

This chain connects TRBV28 to TRBJ1-2, with 9 bases that match TRBD1. Germline V CDR1 and CDR2: MDHEN, SYDVKM. The CDR3 has 13 amino acids. The J segment lost 8 bases and the V segment lost 3 bases, leaving 4 bases of the junction unmatched. DNA for the CDR3: TGTGCCAGCAGTTTCGACAGGGGGTTGGGCTACACCTTC. Residues: CASSFDRGLGYTF.

This clone came up once. This sequence joins TRBV19 and TRBJ2-1, with D possibly TRBD2 on 5 matching bases. From germline, CDR1 is LNHDA and CDR2 SQIVND (reference sequence). This CDR3 region has 15 residues. Trimming removed 1 base at V and 2 bases at J, with 9 bases between. CDR3 coding DNA: TGTGCCAGTAGTATAGGGCGGGTAACCTACAATGAGCAGTTCTTC. Protein product: CASSIGRVTYNEQFF.

The table lists this clone with a few counts. V is TRBV30 and J is TRBJ1-2; 8 bases fit TRBD1. The junction had 6 bases not matched to a gene; V was cut back by 3 bases and J by 6 bases. Germline loops: CDR1 GTSNPN, CDR2 SVGIG (reference sequence). The length of the CDR3 is 13 residues. CDR3 residues: CAWSLTGADGYTF. Here the CDR3 DNA reads TGTGCCTGGAGCCTGACAGGGGCCGATGGCTACACCTTC.

V gene TRBV5-1 combines with J gene TRBJ2-2; D might be TRBD2 (5 bases). The CDR3 runs to 15 residues. The V gene's germline CDR1 is SGHRS and CDR2 YFSETQ. Trimming cost V 2 bases and J 1 base, with 9 bases left between them. The DNA of the CDR3 is TGCGCCAGCAGCTTCCGGGGAATGAACACCGGGGAGCTGTTTTTT. This sequence encodes CASSFRGMNTGELFF.

This sequence joins TRBV27 and TRBJ2-5; D perhaps matches TRBD1 (5 bases). The end of the DNA aligns better with TRBJ2-7, so the J call may be wrong. Germline lookup yields CDR1 MNHEY and CDR2 SMNVEV (reference sequence). The length of the CDR3 is 13 residues. CDR3 bases: TGTGCCAGCCATCCCTCAGGGTCCTACGAGCAGTACTTC. Translation gives CASHPSGSYEQYF.

In DNA form, the CDR3 reads TGTGCCAGCATCAGGACAGCCTTATCGGGACCTGAAGCTTTCTTT. It is translated as CASIRTALSGPEAFF. The rearrangement links TRBV2 to TRBJ1-1; D might be TRBD1 (6 bases). The CDR3 is 15 amino acids. V dropped 7 bases and J dropped 6 bases, with 21 bases sitting between them. From germline, CDR1 is SNHLY and CDR2 FYNNEI.